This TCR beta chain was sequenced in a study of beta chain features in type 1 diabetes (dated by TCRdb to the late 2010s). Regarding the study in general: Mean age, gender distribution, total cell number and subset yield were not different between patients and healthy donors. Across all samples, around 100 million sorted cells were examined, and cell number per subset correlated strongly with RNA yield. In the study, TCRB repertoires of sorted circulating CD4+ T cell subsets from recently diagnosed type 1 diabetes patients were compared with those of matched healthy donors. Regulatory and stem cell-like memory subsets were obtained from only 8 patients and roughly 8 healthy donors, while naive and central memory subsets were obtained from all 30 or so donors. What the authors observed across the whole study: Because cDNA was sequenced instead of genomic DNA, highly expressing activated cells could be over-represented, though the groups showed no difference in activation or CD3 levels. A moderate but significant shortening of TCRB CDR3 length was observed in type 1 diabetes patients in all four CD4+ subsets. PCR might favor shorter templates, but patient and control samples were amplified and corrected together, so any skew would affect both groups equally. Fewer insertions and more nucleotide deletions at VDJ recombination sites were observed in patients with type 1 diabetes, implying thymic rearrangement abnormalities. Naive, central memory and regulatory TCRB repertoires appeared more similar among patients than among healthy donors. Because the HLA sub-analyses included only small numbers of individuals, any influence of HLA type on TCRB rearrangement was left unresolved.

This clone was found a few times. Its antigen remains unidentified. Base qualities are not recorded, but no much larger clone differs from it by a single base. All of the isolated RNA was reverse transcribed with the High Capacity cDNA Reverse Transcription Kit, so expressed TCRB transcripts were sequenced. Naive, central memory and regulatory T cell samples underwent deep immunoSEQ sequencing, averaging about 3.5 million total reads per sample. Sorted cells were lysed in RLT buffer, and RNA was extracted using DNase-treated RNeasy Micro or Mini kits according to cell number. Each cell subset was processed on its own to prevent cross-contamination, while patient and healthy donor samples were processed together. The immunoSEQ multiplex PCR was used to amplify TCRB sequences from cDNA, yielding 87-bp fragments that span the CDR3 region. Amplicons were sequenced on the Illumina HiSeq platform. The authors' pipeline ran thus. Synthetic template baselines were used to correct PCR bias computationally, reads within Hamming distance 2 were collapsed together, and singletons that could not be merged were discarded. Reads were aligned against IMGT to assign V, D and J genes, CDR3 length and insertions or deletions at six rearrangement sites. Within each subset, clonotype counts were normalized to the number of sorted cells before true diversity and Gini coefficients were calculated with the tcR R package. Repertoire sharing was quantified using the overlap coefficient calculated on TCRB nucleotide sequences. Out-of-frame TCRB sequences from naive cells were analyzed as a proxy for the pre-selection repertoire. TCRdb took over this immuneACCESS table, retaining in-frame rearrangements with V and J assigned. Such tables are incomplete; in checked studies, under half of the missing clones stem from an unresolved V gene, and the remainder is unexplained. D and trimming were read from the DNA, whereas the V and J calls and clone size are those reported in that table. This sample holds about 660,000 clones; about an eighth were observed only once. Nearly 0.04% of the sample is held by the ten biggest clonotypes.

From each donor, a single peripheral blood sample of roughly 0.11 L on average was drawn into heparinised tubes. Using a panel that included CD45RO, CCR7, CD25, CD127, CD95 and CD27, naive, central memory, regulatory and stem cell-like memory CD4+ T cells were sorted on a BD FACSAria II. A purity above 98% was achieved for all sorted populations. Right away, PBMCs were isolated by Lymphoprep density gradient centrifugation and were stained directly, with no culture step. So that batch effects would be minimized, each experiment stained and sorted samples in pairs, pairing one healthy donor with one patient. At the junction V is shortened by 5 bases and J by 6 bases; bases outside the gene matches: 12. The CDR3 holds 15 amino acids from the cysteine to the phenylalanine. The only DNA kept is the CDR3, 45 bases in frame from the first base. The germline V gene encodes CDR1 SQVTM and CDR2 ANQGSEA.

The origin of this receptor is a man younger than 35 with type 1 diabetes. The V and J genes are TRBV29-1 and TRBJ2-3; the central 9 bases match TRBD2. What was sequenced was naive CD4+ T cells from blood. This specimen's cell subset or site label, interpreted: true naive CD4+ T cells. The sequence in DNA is TGCAGCGTTCGATTTCAGGCTAGCGGGGTGGATACGCAGTATTTT. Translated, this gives CSVRFQASGVDTQYF.